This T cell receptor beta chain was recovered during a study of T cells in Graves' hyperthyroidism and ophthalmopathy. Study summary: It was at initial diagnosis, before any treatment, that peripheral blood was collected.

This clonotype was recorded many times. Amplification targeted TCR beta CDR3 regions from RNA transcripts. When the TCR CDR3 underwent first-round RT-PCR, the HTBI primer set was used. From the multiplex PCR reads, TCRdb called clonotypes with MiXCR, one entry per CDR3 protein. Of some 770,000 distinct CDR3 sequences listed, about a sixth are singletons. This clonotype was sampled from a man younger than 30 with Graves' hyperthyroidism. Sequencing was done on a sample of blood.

The CDR3 coding sequence is TGTGCCAGCAGCGGAGGGAGACAGGGAGGGAACTACGAGCAGTACTTC. This gives the protein CASSGGRQGGNYEQYF. The chain couples TRBV11-3 to TRBJ2-7; D is possibly TRBD1 or TRBD2 (7 bases each). Germline CDR1 SGHNT, CDR2 YENEEA. V was cut by 5 bases and J by 3 bases, with 20 bases left in between. The CDR3 contains 16 residues.